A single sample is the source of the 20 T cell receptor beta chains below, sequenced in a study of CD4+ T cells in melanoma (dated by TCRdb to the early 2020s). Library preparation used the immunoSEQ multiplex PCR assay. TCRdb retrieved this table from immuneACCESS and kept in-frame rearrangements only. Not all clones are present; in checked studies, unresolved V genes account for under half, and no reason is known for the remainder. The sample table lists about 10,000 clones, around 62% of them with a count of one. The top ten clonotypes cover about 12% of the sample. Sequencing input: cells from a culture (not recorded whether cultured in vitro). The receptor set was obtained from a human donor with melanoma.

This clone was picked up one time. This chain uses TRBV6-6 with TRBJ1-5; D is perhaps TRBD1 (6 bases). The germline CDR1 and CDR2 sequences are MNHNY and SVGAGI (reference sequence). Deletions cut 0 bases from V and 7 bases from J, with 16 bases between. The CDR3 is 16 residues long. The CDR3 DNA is TGTGCCAGCAGTTACTCCGGGCAGGGGCCGAACCAGCCCCAGCATTTT. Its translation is CASSYSGQGPNQPQHF.

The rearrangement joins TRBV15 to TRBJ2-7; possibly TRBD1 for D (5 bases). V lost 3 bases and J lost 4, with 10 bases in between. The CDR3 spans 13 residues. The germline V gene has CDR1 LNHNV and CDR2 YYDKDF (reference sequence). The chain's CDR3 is CATSRQTEYEQYF. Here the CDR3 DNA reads TGTGCCACCAGCAGGCAGACAGAGTACGAGCAGTACTTC.

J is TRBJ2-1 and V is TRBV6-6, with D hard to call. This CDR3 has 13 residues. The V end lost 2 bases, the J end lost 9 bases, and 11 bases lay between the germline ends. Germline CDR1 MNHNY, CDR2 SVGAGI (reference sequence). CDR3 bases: TGTGCCAGCAGTTACGATTGGCCGGGTGAGCAGTTCTTC. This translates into CASSYDWPGEQFF.

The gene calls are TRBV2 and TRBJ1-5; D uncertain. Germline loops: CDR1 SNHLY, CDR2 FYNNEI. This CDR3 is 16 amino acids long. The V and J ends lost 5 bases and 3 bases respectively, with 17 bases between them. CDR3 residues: CASSSVPERSNQPQHF. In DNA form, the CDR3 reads TGTGCCAGCAGTAGCGTTCCGGAGCGCTCCAATCAGCCCCAGCATTTT.

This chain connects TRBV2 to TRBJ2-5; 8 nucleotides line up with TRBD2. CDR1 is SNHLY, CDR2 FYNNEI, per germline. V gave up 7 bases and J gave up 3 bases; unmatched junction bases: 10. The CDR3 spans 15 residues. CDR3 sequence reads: CASTKQGAGEETQYF. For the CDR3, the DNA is TGTGCCAGCACGAAGCAGGGAGCGGGGGAAGAGACCCAGTACTTC.

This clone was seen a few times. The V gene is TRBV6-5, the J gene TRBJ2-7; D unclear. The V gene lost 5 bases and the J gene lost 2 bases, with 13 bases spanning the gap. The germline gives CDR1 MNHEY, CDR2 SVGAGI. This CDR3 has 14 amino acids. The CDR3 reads CASSQKTVPYEQYF. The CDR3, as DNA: TGTGCCAGCAGTCAAAAGACGGTCCCCTACGAGCAGTACTTC.

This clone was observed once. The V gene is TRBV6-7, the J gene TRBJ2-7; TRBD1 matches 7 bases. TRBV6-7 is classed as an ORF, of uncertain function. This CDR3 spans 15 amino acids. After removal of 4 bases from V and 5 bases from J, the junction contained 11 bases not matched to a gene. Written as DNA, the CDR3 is TGTGCCAGCAGTTCTCCGACAGGGATGTTGAACGAGCAGTACTTC. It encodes CASSSPTGMLNEQYF.

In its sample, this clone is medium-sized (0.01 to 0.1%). CDR3 in amino acids: CASSVRQGPTSTDTQYF. The CDR3 nucleotides read TGTGCCAGCAGCGTCCGGCAGGGGCCGACTAGCACAGATACGCAGTATTTT. The V gene is TRBV9, the J gene TRBJ2-3, with a weak D call TRBD1 (6 bases). Germline V lookup: CDR1 SGDLS, CDR2 YYNGEE. This CDR3 has 17 amino acids. Trimming took off 2 bases at V and 0 bases at J, with 16 bases between the two ends.

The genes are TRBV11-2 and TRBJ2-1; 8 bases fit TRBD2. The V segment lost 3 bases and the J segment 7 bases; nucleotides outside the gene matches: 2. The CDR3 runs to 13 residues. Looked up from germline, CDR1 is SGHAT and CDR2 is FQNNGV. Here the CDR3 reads CASSLGLVNEQFF. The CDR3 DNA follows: TGTGCCAGCAGCTTGGGACTAGTGAATGAGCAGTTCTTC. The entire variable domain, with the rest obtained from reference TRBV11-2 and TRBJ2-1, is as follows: EAGVAQSPRYKIIEKRQSVAFWCNPISGHATLYWYQQILGQGPKLLIQFQNNGVVDDSQLPKDRFSAERLKGVDSTLKIQPAKLEDSAVYLCASSLGLVNEQFFGPGTRLTVL.

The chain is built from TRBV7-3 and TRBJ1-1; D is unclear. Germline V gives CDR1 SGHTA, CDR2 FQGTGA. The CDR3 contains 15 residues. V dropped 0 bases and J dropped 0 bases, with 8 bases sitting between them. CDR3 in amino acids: CASSLTGGMNTEAFF. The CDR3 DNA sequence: TGTGCCAGCAGCTTAACTGGAGGGATGAACACTGAAGCTTTCTTT.

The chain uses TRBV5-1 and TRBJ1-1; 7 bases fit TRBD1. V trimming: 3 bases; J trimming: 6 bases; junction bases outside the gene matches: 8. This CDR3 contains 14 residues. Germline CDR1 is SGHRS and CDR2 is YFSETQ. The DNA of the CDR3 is TGCGCCAGCAGCTCGGAGGGGGCGACGGCTGAAGCTTTCTTT. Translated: CASSSEGATAEAFF.

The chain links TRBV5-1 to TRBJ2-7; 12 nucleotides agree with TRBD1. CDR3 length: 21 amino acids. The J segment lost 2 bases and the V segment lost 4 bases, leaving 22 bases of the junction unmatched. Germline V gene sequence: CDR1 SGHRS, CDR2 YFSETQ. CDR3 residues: CASSLPRVGSSGTGGTYEQYF. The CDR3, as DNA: TGCGCCAGCAGCCTCCCCCGCGTGGGAAGTTCCGGGACAGGGGGCACCTACGAGCAGTACTTC.

CDR3 sequence: CASSQGGAGGGTDTQYF. The CDR3 DNA reads TGCGCCAGCAGCCAAGGGGGAGCGGGGGGCGGCACAGATACGCAGTATTTT. V and J are TRBV4-1 and TRBJ2-3, with TRBD2 matching 9 bases. The V gene's germline CDR1 is MGHRA and CDR2 YSYEKL. CDR3 length: 17 residues. Trimming removed 1 base from V and 1 base from J; junction bases left unmatched: 6.

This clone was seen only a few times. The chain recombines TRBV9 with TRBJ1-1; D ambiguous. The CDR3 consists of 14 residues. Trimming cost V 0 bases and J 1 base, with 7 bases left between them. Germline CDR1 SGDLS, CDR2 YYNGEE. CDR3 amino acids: CASSVARTNTEAFF. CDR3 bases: TGTGCCAGCAGCGTAGCTAGAACGAACACTGAAGCTTTCTTT. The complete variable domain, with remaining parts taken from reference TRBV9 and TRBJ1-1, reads DSGVTQTPKHLITATGQRVTLRCSPRSGDLSVYWYQQSLDQGLQFLIQYYNGEERAKGNILERFSAQQFPDLHSELNLSSLELGDSALYFCASSVARTNTEAFFGQGTRLTVV.

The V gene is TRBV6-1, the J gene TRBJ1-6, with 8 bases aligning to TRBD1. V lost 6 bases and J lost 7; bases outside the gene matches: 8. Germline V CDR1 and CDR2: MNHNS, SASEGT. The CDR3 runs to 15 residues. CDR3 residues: CASRRSGQGNSPLHF. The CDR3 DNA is TGTGCCAGCAGACGATCCGGACAGGGCAATTCACCCCTCCACTTT.

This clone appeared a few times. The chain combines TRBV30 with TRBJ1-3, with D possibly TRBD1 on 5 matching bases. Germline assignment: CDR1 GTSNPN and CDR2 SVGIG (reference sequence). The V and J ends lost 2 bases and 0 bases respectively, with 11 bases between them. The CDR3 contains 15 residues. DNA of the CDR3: TGTGCCTGGAGTACAGGACGGTACTCTGGAAACACCATATATTTT. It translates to CAWSTGRYSGNTIYF.

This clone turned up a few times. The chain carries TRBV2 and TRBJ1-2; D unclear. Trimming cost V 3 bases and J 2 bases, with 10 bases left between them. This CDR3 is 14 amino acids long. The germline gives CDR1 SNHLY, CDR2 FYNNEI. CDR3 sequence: CASSEAETNYGYTF. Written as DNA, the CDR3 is TGTGCCAGCAGTGAGGCAGAGACAAACTATGGCTACACCTTC. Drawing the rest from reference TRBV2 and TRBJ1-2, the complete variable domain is EPEVTQTPSHQVTQMGQEVILRCVPISNHLYFYWYRQILGQKVEFLVSFYNNEISEKSEIFDDQFSVERPDGSNFTLKIRSTKLEDSAMYFCASSEAETNYGYTFGSGTRLTVV.

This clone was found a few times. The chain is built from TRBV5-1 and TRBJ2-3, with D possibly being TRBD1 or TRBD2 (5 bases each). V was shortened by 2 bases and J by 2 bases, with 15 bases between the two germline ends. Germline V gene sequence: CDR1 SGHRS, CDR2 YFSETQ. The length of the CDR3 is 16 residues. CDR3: CASSFGARRNTDTQYF. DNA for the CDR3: TGCGCCAGCAGCTTTGGGGCCAGGAGGAACACAGATACGCAGTATTTT.

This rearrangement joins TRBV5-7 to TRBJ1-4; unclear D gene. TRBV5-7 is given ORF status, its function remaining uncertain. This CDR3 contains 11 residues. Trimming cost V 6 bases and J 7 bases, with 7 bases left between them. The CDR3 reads CASKPGEKLFF. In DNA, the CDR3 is TGTGCCAGCAAGCCTGGTGAAAAACTGTTTTTT.

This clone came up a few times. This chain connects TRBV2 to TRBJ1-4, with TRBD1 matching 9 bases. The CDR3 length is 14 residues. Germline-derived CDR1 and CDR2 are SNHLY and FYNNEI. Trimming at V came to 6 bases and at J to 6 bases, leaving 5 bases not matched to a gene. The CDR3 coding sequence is TGTGCCAGCAGGAGACAGGGGGTGGATGAAAAACTGTTTTTT. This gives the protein CASRRQGVDEKLFF.